This is a list of T cell receptor beta chains from one sample in a study of blood T cell repertoires in COVID-19. The repertoire was sequenced with immunoSEQ multiplex PCR; TCRdb's copy has only in-frame clones and lacks some. The sample carries under 250,000 clones, around 81% recorded once. The sequencing input was PBMCs or T cells enriched from blood (not recorded which). The source of these receptors is a woman between 50 and 59 years old with acute COVID-19. CDR3s include the opening cysteine and the closing phenylalanine or tryptophan. A D gene is named only where the DNA matches it firmly. The listing skips clone size in some rows; elsewhere it reads once, few, many or a size class.

size: .
V: TRBV6-5
J: TRBJ2-5
D: .
CDR3: CASSYGGAVQETQYF
DNA: TGTGCCAGCAGTTATGGCGGAGCGGTCCAAGAGACCCAGTACTTC

size: .
V: TRBV4-3
J: TRBJ2-2
D: TRBD1
CDR3: CASSPGQGANTGELFF
DNA: TGCGCCAGCAGCCCTGGACAGGGGGCGAACACCGGGGAGCTGTTTTTT

size: .
V: TRBV27
J: TRBJ2-6
D: .
CDR3: CASRSSGANVLTF
DNA: TGTGCCAGCAGGAGCTCTGGGGCCAACGTCCTGACTTTC

size: .
V: TRBV28
J: TRBJ1-5
D: .
CDR3: CASSSVVSPQHF
DNA: TGTGCCAGCAGTTCGGTGGTATCGCCCCAGCATTTT

size: .
V: TRBV19
J: TRBJ2-5
D: TRBD2
CDR3: CASTLLAGGPETQYF
DNA: TGTGCCAGTACCCTACTAGCGGGGGGGCCGGAGACCCAGTACTTC

size: .
V: TRBV18
J: TRBJ2-7
D: TRBD2
CDR3: CASSLRTSGAYEQYF
DNA: TGTGCCAGCTCACTAAGGACTAGCGGGGCCTACGAGCAGTACTTC

size: .
V: TRBV19
J: TRBJ1-5
D: .
CDR3: CASRIEANQPQHF
DNA: TGTGCCAGTAGAATCGAAGCCAATCAGCCCCAGCATTTT

size: .
V: TRBV7-2
J: TRBJ1-5
D: .
CDR3: CASSSQGAYSNQPQHF
DNA: TGTGCCAGCAGCTCACAGGGTGCGTATAGCAATCAGCCCCAGCATTTT

size: .
V: TRBV15
J: TRBJ2-1
D: .
CDR3: CATSTPGRNEQFF
DNA: TGTGCCACCAGTACCCCGGGGAGGAATGAGCAGTTCTTC

size: .
V: TRBV5-1
J: TRBJ2-5
D: TRBD1
CDR3: CASSFTGEETQYF
DNA: TGCGCCAGCAGCTTCACAGGGGAAGAGACCCAGTACTTC

size: .
V: TRBV4-3
J: TRBJ2-2
D: .
CDR3: CASSQGLSGELFF
DNA: TGCGCCAGCAGCCAAGGTCTCTCCGGGGAGCTGTTTTTT

size: once
V: TRBV15
J: TRBJ1-2
D: TRBD1
CDR3: CATSRDRTSGQFYGYTF
DNA: TGTGCCACCAGCAGAGATAGGACTTCGGGACAGTTCTATGGCTACACCTTC

size: .
V: TRBV27
J: TRBJ1-4
D: .
CDR3: CASTMTGNNEKLFF
DNA: TGTGCCAGCACCATGACAGGCAATAATGAAAAACTGTTTTTT

size: .
V: TRBV19
J: TRBJ2-3
D: TRBD2
CDR3: CASSPGLREGPDTQYF
DNA: TGTGCCAGTAGTCCTGGCTTGCGGGAGGGCCCGGATACGCAGTATTTT

size: .
V: TRBV7-3
J: TRBJ2-2
D: TRBD2
CDR3: CASSLMASGSEIANTGELFF
DNA: TGTGCCAGCAGCTTAATGGCTAGCGGGAGCGAAATAGCGAACACCGGGGAGCTGTTTTTT

size: few
V: TRBV6-2/TRBV6-3
J: TRBJ1-2
D: .
CDR3: CASSYESFYGYTF
DNA: TGTGCCAGCAGTTACGAGTCCTTCTATGGCTACACCTTC

size: .
V: TRBV2
J: TRBJ2-5
D: TRBD2
CDR3: CASSPLTSGGETQYF
DNA: TGTGCCAGCAGTCCCCTGACTAGCGGGGGAGAGACCCAGTACTTC

size: .
V: TRBV24-1
J: TRBJ2-1
D: TRBD2
CDR3: CATSPGGLPNNEQFF
DNA: TGTGCCACCTCCCCCGGGGGACTACCGAACAATGAGCAGTTCTTC

size: .
V: TRBV18
J: TRBJ2-5
D: .
CDR3: CASSPGNSGPGTQYF
DNA: TGTGCCAGCTCACCGGGGAATTCAGGGCCGGGGACCCAGTACTTC

size: once
V: TRBV28
J: TRBJ2-7
D: .
CDR3: CASSLIAGGYEQYF
DNA: TGTGCCAGCAGTTTAATCGCAGGGGGGTACGAGCAGTACTTC

size: once
V: TRBV4-1
J: TRBJ2-7
D: .
CDR3: CASSQPGQSSPEQYF
DNA: TGCGCCAGCAGCCAACCGGGACAATCCTCTCCCGAGCAGTACTTC

size: many
V: TRBV5-1
J: TRBJ2-2
D: .
CDR3: CASSFESRGELFF
DNA: TGCGCCAGCAGCTTCGAGTCTCGCGGGGAGCTGTTTTTT

size: .
V: TRBV29-1
J: TRBJ1-1
D: TRBD1
CDR3: CSHSGQGLLMNTEAFF
DNA: TGCAGCCATTCAGGACAGGGACTTCTCATGAACACTGAAGCTTTCTTT

size: .
V: TRBV2
J: TRBJ2-7
D: .
CDR3: CASVPWSSYEQYF
DNA: TGTGCCAGCGTCCCGTGGAGCTCCTACGAGCAGTACTTC

size: .
V: TRBV28
J: TRBJ1-2
D: TRBD1
CDR3: CASSFSGRTGPYGYTF
DNA: TGTGCCAGCAGTTTTTCAGGCCGGACAGGGCCCTATGGCTACACCTTC